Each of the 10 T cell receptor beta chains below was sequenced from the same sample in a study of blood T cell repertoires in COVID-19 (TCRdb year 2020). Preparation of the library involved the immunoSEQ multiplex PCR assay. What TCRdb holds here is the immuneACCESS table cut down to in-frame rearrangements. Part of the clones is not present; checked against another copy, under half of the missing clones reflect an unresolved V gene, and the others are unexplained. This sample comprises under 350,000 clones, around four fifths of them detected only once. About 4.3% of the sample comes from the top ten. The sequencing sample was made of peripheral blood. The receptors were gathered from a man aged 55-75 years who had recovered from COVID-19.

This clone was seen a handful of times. DNA of the CDR3: TGTGCCAGCAGGAGGACAGGGACATTCGACGAAAAACTGTTTTTT. Its protein is CASRRTGTFDEKLFF. This chain links TRBV2 with TRBJ1-4; 8 nucleotides agree with TRBD1. Germline CDR1 and CDR2: SNHLY and FYNNEI. V was pared by 6 bases and J by 8 bases, with 11 bases of the junction left unmatched. This CDR3 is 15 amino acids long.

CDR3 protein: CAPNFSRTDTQYF. In DNA form, the CDR3 reads TGCGCCCCAAATTTTAGCCGCACAGATACGCAGTATTTT. This chain uses TRBV10-2 with TRBJ2-3; D is ambiguous. Trimming pared 11 bases from V and 1 base from J, leaving 13 bases between. This CDR3 contains 13 residues. Germline CDR1 WSHSY, CDR2 SAAADI.

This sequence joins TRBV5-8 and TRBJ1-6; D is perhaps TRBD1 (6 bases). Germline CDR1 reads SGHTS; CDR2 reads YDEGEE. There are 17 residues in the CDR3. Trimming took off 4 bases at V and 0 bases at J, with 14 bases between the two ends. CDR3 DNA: TGTGCCAGCAGCCCCGGTAGGGGGATCTCCTATAATTCACCCCTCCACTTT. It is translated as CASSPGRGISYNSPLHF.

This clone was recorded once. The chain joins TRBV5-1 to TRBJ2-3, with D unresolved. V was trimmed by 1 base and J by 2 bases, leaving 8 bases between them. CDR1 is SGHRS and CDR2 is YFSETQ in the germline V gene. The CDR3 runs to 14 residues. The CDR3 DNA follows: TGCGCCAGCAGCTTGATAGGAGTCACAGATACGCAGTATTTT. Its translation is CASSLIGVTDTQYF. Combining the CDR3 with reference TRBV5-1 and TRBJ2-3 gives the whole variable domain KAGVTQTPRYLIKTRGQQVTLSCSPISGHRSVSWYQQTPGQGLQFLFEYFSETQRNKGNFPGRFSGRQFSNSRSEMNVSTLELGDSALYLCASSLIGVTDTQYFGPGTRLTVL.

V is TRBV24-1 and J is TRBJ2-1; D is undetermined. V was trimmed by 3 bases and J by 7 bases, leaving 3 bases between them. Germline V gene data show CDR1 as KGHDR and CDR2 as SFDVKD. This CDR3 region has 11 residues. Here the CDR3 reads CATSDRNEQFF. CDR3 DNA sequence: TGTGCCACCAGTGATCGTAATGAGCAGTTCTTC.

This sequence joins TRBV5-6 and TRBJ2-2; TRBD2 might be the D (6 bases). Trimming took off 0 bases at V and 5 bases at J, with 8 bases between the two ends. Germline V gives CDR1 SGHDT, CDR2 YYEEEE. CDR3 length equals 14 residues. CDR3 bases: TGTGCCAGCAGCTTGGGGGCGGGGACCGGGGAGCTGTTTTTT. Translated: CASSLGAGTGELFF.

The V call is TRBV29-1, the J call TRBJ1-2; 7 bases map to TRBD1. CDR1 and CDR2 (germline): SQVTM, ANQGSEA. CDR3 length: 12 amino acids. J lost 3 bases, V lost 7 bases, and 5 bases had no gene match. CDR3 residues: CSGRGYDYGYTF. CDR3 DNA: TGCAGCGGCAGGGGGTATGACTATGGCTACACCTTC.

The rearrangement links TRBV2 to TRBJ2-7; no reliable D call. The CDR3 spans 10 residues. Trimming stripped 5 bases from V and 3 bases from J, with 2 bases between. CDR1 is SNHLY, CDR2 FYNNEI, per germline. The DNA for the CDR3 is TGTGCCAGCAGTTACTACGAGCAGTACTTC. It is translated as CASSYYEQYF. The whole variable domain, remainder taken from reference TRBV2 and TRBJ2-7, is EPEVTQTPSHQVTQMGQEVILRCVPISNHLYFYWYRQILGQKVEFLVSFYNNEISEKSEIFDDQFSVERPDGSNFTLKIRSTKLEDSAMYFCASSYYEQYFGPGTRLTVT.

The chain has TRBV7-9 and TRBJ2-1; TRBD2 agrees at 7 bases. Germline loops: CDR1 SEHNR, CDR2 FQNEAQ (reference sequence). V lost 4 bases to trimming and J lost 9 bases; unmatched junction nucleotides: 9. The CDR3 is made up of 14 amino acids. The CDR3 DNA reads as TGTGCCAGCAGCTCGGGCGGGAGCTGGGGTGAGCAGTTCTTC. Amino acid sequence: CASSSGGSWGEQFF.

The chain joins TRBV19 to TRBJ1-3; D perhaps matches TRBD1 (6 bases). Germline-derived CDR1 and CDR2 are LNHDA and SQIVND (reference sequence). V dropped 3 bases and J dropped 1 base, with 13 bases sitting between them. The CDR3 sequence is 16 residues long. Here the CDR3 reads CASSINGQQSGNTIYF. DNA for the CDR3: TGTGCCAGTAGTATCAACGGACAGCAGTCTGGAAACACCATATATTTT.